The rows below give T cell receptor beta chains drawn from one sample of a study of immune cell composition in non-small cell lung cancer. Data came from immunoSEQ multiplex PCR; TCRdb stores just in-frame clones and leaves some out. Of over a thousand clones in the sample, 65% to 70% were seen once. The sequencing sample was made of lung tumor tissue. The receptors originated from a human donor with non-small cell lung cancer. The CDR3 runs from the conserved cysteine through the conserved F or W. A D gene is named only where the DNA matches it firmly. Clone size, where shown, is once, few, many, or a class for clones that have expanded.

v_call	j_call	d_call	clone_size	cdr3_aa	cdr3_nt
TRBV2	TRBJ2-5	NA	NA	CASSEATGRETQYF	TGTGCCAGCAGTGAAGCAACAGGGCGAGAGACCCAGTACTTC
TRBV2	TRBJ2-1	TRBD2	NA	CASSEWVAGANEQFF	TGTGCCAGCAGTGAATGGGTAGCGGGGGCCAATGAGCAGTTCTTC
TRBV7-7	TRBJ2-5	NA	NA	CASSSRQFSETQYF	TGTGCTAGCAGCTCCCGACAGTTTTCAGAGACCCAGTACTTC
TRBV7-6	TRBJ2-7	TRBD2	NA	CASSSPEAGGPYEQYF	TGTGCCAGCAGCTCACCCGAAGCGGGAGGGCCCTACGAGCAGTACTTC
TRBV11-2	TRBJ2-7	TRBD2	few	CASSPPSGRYSYEQYF	TGTGCCAGCAGCCCCCCTAGCGGGCGCTACTCCTACGAGCAGTACTTC
TRBV7-9	TRBJ1-5	NA	NA	CASSLTGHNQPQHF	TGTGCCAGCAGCTTGACAGGACACAATCAGCCCCAGCATTTT
TRBV6-5	TRBJ1-5	TRBD1	NA	CASSSGGGMTPQHF	TGTGCCAGCAGTTCAGGGGGCGGGATGACGCCCCAGCATTTT
TRBV28	TRBJ1-1	NA	few	CASTSLRGGLIF	TGTGCCAGCACCTCCCTAAGGGGGGGGCTGATTTTT
TRBV11-3	TRBJ1-2	TRBD1	NA	CASSPRTGPVDGYTF	TGTGCCAGCAGCCCCCGGACAGGCCCAGTGGATGGCTACACCTTC
TRBV4-1	TRBJ2-7	NA	few	CASSPRGYEQYF	TGCGCCAGCAGTCCCAGGGGTTACGAGCAGTACTTC
TRBV27	TRBJ2-1	TRBD2	NA	CASSSRGSGSWNEQFF	TGTGCCAGCAGTTCCCGGGGGAGCGGGAGTTGGAATGAGCAGTTCTTC
TRBV2	TRBJ2-3	NA	NA	CASSEAVKNTQYF	TGTGCCAGCAGTGAGGCGGTTAAGAATACGCAGTATTTT
TRBV11-3	TRBJ2-5	TRBD1	NA	CASSLDLTGIQETQYF	TGTGCCAGCAGCTTAGATCTGACAGGGATACAAGAGACCCAGTACTTC
TRBV18	TRBJ2-3	NA	NA	CASSPSPRADTQYF	TGTGCCAGCTCACCATCCCCTCGAGCAGATACGCAGTATTTT
TRBV28	TRBJ2-5	TRBD1	NA	CASSLDRVQETQYF	TGTGCCAGCAGTTTAGACAGGGTACAAGAGACCCAGTACTTC
TRBV29-1	TRBJ2-7	TRBD1	NA	CSVDEGANYEQYF	TGCAGCGTTGACGAGGGGGCCAACTACGAGCAGTACTTC
TRBV28	TRBJ2-3	NA	NA	CASRRADLSTDTQYF	TGTGCCAGCAGGCGAGCGGATCTTAGCACAGATACGCAGTATTTT
TRBV25-1	TRBJ1-4	NA	NA	CASSPQGREKLFF	TGTGCCAGCAGTCCACAGGGCCGCGAAAAACTGTTTTTT
TRBV5-1	TRBJ1-1	TRBD1	few	CASSLGQGWLNTEAFF	TGCGCCAGCAGCTTAGGACAGGGGTGGCTAAACACTGAAGCTTTCTTT
TRBV4-1	TRBJ2-3	NA	NA	CASSQDVNTDTQYF	TGCGCCAGCAGCCAAGACGTTAACACAGATACGCAGTATTTT
TRBV7-3	TRBJ2-3	NA	NA	CASSLIGTGSTDTQYF	TGTGCCAGCAGCTTAATTGGGACTGGCAGCACAGATACGCAGTATTTT
TRBV11-1	TRBJ1-1	NA	NA	CASSLNTEAFF	TGTGCCAGCAGCCTAAACACTGAAGCTTTCTTT
TRBV6-5	TRBJ1-5	NA	NA	CASCGDVQPQHF	TGTGCCAGTTGTGGAGATGTGCAGCCCCAGCATTTT
TRBV15	TRBJ1-2	TRBD1	NA	CATSRAEGQGVGYTF	TGTGCCACCAGCAGAGCAGAGGGCCAGGGGGTTGGCTACACCTTC
TRBV5-5	TRBJ1-2	NA	few	CASSLDTGFYGYTF	TGTGCCAGCAGCTTGGATACAGGGTTCTATGGCTACACCTTC
TRBV7-6	TRBJ1-6	NA	NA	CASSSRGGSGTTDSPLHF	TGTGCCAGCAGCTCCCGGGGGGGTTCCGGGACAACAGATTCACCCCTCCACTTT
TRBV9	TRBJ2-7	NA	NA	CASSVEAGNSYEQYF	TGTGCCAGCAGCGTAGAAGCCGGGAACTCCTACGAGCAGTACTTC
TRBV7-2	TRBJ2-3	TRBD2	NA	CASKRRGGASTDTQYF	TGTGCCAGCAAACGCCGGGGGGGCGCTAGCACAGATACGCAGTATTTT
TRBV10-2	TRBJ2-5	TRBD2	NA	CASGEAGLETQYF	TGCGCCAGCGGTGAAGCGGGGTTGGAGACCCAGTACTTC
TRBV9	TRBJ2-1	TRBD1	NA	CASSPTTGNEQFF	TGTGCCAGCAGCCCCACGACAGGGAATGAGCAGTTCTTC
TRBV2	TRBJ1-4	TRBD1	NA	CASSEGQGAQGKLFF	TGTGCCAGCAGTGAAGGACAGGGGGCGCAAGGAAAACTGTTTTTT
TRBV7-8	TRBJ2-1	TRBD2	NA	CASSWGTSSYNEQFF	TGTGCCAGCAGCTGGGGGACTAGCTCCTACAATGAGCAGTTCTTC
TRBV5-1	TRBJ2-7	TRBD2	NA	CASSLAGDAGDEQYF	TGCGCCAGCAGCTTGGCCGGGGACGCGGGGGACGAGCAGTACTTC